This TCR beta chain was captured by sequencing in a study of regulatory T cells in long-lasting Graves disease. Time point denoted: persistent/refractory GD, antithyroid drugs over 5 years with positive TRAb. Isolated PBMC RNA provided the starting material for the TCR library. The V gene's germline CDR1 is MNHNS and CDR2 SASEGT. The CDR3 covers 15 residues. V was shortened by 5 bases and J by 6 bases, with 19 bases between the two germline ends. Libraries of TCR beta came from iRepertoire HTBI primers plus Arm-PCR of CDR3 regions. MiXCR, applied by TCRdb to the multiplex PCR reads, yields one record per CDR3 protein. The data hold 700,000 or so distinct CDR3 sequences, with about 32% observed a single time.

The sequences come from peripheral blood mononuclear cells (PBMCs), collected when the disease was refractory, from a patient treated with antithyroid drugs. V is TRBV6-1 and J is TRBJ1-1, with D possibly matching TRBD1 (5 bases). This receptor was identified in a female donor with Graves disease. In DNA, the CDR3 is TGTGCCAGCAGTCGTAGGACAAACCATCTCCCTGAAGCTTTCTTT. Protein product: CASSRRTNHLPEAFF.